This entry concerns a single TCR beta chain. The sample originates from a study of cytomegalovirus exposure and HLA in healthy donors. Primers included in the PCR were 60 Vbeta and 13 Jbeta primers. Here immunoSEQ multiplex PCR was the method, and the copy in TCRdb shows in-frame clones only, minus some. The sample holds about 40,000 clones. In germline, CDR1 is SEHNR, CDR2 FQNEAQ (reference sequence). This CDR3 comprises 14 residues. Trimming left V 1 base short and J 7 bases short, with 11 bases between. The sequencing input was PBMCs. The receptor was isolated from a man aged 40-50 years in good health and CMV-seropositive. The rearrangement uses TRBV7-9 and TRBJ1-3; D remains unclear. The DNA for the CDR3 is TGTGCCAGCAGCTTAGGGCAGGCCCAGAACACCATATATTTT. Encoded protein: CASSLGQAQNTIYF. Supplemented by reference TRBV7-9 and TRBJ1-3, the full variable domain reads DTGVSQNPRHKITKRGQNVTFRCDPISEHNRLYWYRQTLGQGPEFLTYFQNEAQLEKSRLLSDRFSAERPKGSFSTLEIQRTEQGDSAMYLCASSLGQAQNTIYFGEGSWLTVV.